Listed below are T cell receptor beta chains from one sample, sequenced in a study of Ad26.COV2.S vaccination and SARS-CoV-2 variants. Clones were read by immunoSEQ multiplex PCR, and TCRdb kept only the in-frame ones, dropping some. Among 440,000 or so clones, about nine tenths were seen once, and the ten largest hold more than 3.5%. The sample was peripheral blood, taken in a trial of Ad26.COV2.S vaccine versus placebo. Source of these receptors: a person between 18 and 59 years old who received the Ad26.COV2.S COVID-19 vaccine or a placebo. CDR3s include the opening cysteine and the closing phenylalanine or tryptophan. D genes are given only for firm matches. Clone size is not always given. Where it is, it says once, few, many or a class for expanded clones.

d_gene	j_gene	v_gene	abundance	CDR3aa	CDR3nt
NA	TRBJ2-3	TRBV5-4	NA	CASSLALTGDPRDTQYF	TGTGCCAGCAGCCTTGCCCTGACGGGAGACCCCAGGGATACGCAGTATTTT
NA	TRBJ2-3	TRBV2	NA	CASSREWGTDTQYF	TGTGCCAGCAGTCGGGAGTGGGGCACAGATACGCAGTATTTT
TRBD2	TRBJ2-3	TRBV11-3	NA	CASSLDRLGAAGETTDTQYF	TGTGCCAGCAGCTTAGACAGATTGGGCGCGGCGGGAGAGACCACAGATACGCAGTATTTT
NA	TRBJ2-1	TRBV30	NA	CAWTPQGLEQFF	TGTGCCTGGACCCCTCAGGGTCTTGAGCAGTTCTTC
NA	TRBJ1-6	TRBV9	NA	CASSAERGSPLHF	TGTGCCAGCAGCGCCGAGAGGGGTTCACCCCTCCACTTT
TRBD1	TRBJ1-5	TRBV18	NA	CASSPTGNNQPQHF	TGTGCCAGCTCACCGACAGGGAACAATCAGCCCCAGCATTTT
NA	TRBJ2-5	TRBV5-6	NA	CASSPSPPTGETQYF	TGTGCCAGCAGCCCATCCCCGCCGACCGGGGAGACCCAGTACTTC
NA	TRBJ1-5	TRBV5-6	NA	CASSLGGGLGPQHF	TGTGCCAGCAGCTTGGGGGGGGGCCTAGGACCCCAGCATTTT
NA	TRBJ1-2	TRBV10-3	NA	CAISERVFYGYTF	TGTGCCATCAGTGAAAGGGTTTTCTATGGCTACACCTTC
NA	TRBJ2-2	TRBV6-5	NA	CASSLRTMNTGELFF	TGTGCCAGCAGCCTCCGGACTATGAACACCGGGGAGCTGTTTTTT
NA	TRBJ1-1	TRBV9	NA	CASSVVGTEAEAFF	TGTGCCAGCAGCGTAGTTGGAACAGAGGCTGAAGCTTTCTTT
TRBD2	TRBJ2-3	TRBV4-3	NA	CASSHPRGVGTDTQYF	TGCGCCAGCAGCCACCCCCGGGGGGTCGGCACAGATACGCAGTATTTT
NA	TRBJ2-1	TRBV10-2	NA	CASSESGTLSYNEQFF	TGCGCCAGCAGTGAGTCTGGGACGCTCTCCTACAATGAGCAGTTCTTC
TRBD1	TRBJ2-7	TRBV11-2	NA	CASSLRDRAYEQYF	TGTGCCAGCAGCCTCCGGGACAGGGCCTACGAGCAGTACTTC
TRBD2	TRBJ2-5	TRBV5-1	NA	CASRSSTGGQETQYF	TGCGCCAGCAGATCTTCAACGGGGGGGCAGGAGACCCAGTACTTC
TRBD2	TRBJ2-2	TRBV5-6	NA	CASSRTSGRNTGELFF	TGTGCCAGCAGCCGGACTAGCGGGAGGAACACCGGGGAGCTGTTTTTT
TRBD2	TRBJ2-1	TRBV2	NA	CASNLAGESEQFF	TGTGCCAGCAATCTAGCGGGAGAGAGTGAGCAGTTCTTC
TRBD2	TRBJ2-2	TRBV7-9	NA	CASSPGLADTGELFF	TGTGCCAGCAGCCCGGGACTAGCGGACACCGGGGAGCTGTTTTTT
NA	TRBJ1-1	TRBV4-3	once	CASSQDYSGMNTEAFF	TGCGCCAGCAGCCAAGATTATTCTGGGATGAACACTGAAGCTTTCTTT
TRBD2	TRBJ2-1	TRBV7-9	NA	CASRPPGTSAYNEQFF	TGTGCCAGCAGGCCACCCGGGACTAGCGCTTACAATGAGCAGTTCTTC
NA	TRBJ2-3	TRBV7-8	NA	CASSSGGEITDTQYF	TGTGCCAGCAGCTCCGGCGGGGAAATCACAGATACGCAGTATTTT
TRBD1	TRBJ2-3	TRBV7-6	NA	CASSRRQGREGDTQYF	TGTGCCAGCAGCAGACGACAGGGCCGAGAAGGTGATACGCAGTATTTT
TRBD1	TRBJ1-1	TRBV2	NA	CASSKETGSTEAFF	TGTGCCAGCAGCAAAGAGACAGGGTCGACTGAAGCTTTCTTT
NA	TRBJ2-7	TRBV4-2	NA	CASSPGRGDEQYF	TGTGCCAGCAGCCCTGGACGGGGAGATGAGCAGTACTTC
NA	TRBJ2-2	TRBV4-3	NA	CASSQELVRTGELFF	TGCGCCAGCAGCCAAGAACTAGTGAGGACCGGGGAGCTGTTTTTT
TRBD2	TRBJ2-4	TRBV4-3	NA	CASSQRLTSGSRNIQYF	TGCGCCAGCAGCCAACGGCTGACTAGCGGGAGCCGTAACATTCAGTACTTC
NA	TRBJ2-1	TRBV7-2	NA	CASSLEGYGNEQFF	TGTGCCAGCAGCTTAGAGGGCTATGGCAATGAGCAGTTCTTC
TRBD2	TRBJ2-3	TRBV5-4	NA	CASSLGEGLAQYF	TGTGCCAGCAGCTTGGGGGAAGGACTAGCGCAGTATTTT
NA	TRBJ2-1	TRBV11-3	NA	CASSLRKQGGYNEQFF	TGTGCCAGCAGTCTCCGTAAACAGGGGGGGTACAATGAGCAGTTCTTC
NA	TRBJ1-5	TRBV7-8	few	CASTYGGQPQHF	TGTGCCAGCACCTATGGGGGGCAGCCCCAGCATTTT